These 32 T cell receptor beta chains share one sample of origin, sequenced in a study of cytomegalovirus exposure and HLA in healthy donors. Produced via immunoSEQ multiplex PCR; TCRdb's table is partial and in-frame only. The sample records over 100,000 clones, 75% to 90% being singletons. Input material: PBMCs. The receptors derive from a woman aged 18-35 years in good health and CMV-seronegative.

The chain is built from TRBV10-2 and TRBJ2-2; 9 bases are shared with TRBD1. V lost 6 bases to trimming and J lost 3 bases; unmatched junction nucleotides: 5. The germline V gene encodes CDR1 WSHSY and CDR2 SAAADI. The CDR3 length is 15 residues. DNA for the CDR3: TGCGCCAGCAGGGGGACAGGGTTGTACACCGGGGAGCTGTTTTTT. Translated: CASRGTGLYTGELFF.

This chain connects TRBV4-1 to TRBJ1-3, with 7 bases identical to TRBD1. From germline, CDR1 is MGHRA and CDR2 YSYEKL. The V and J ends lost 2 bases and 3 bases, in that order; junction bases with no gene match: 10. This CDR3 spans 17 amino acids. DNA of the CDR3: TGCGCCAGCAGCCAACCCTACAAGGGGGCGCGTGGAAACACCATATATTTT. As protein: CASSQPYKGARGNTIYF.

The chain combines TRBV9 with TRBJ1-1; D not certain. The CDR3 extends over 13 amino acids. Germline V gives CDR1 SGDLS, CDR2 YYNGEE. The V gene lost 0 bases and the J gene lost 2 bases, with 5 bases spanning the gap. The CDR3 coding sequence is TGTGCCAGCAGCGTAGGTCCTAACACTGAAGCTTTCTTT. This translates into CASSVGPNTEAFF.

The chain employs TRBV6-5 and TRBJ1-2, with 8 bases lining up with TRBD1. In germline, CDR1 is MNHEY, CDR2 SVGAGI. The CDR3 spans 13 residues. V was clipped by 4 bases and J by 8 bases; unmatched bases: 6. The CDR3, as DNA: TGTGCCAGCAGTTCACACAGGGGGGAAGGCTACACCTTC. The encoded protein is CASSSHRGEGYTF.

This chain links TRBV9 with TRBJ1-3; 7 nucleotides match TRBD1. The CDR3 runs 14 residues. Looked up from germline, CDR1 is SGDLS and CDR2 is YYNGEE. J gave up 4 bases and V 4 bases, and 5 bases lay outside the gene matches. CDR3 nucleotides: TGTGCCAGCAGCACATGGACAGGAGGAAACACCATATATTTT. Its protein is CASSTWTGGNTIYF. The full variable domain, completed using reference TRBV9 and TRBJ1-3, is DSGVTQTPKHLITATGQRVTLRCSPRSGDLSVYWYQQSLDQGLQFLIQYYNGEERAKGNILERFSAQQFPDLHSELNLSSLELGDSALYFCASSTWTGGNTIYFGEGSWLTVV.

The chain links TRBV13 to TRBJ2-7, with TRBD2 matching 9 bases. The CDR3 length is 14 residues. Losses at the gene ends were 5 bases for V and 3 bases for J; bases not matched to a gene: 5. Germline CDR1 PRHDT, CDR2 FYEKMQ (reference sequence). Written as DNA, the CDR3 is TGTGCCAGCAGCAGAAGCGGGGGGTACTACGAGCAGTACTTC. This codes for CASSRSGGYYEQYF.

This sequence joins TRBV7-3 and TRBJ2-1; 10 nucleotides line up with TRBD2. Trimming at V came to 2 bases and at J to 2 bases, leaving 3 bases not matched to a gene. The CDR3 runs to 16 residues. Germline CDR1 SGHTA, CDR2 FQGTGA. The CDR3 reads CASSLLAGAPYNEQFF. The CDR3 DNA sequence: TGTGCCAGCAGCTTACTAGCGGGGGCCCCCTACAATGAGCAGTTCTTC.

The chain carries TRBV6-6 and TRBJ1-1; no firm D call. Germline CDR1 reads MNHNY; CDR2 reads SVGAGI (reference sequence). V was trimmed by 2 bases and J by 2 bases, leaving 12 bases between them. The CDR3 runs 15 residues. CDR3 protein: CASSYGPTYNTEAFF. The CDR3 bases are TGTGCCAGCAGTTACGGGCCTACTTACAACACTGAAGCTTTCTTT.

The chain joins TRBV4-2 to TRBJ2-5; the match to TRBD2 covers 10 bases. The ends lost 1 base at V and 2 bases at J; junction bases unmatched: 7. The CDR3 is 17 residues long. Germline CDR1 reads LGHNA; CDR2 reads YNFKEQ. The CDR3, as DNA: TGTGCCAGCAGCCAAGTTGTGGATAGCGGGGGGCAAGAGACCCAGTACTTC. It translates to CASSQVVDSGGQETQYF.

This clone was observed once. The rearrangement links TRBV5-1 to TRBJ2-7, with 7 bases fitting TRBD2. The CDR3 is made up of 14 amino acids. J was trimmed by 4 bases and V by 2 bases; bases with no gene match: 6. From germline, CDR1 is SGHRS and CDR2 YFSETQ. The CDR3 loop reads CASSLTSAEYEQYF. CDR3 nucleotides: TGCGCCAGCAGCTTAACTAGCGCGGAGTACGAGCAGTACTTC. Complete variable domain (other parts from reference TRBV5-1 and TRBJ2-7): KAGVTQTPRYLIKTRGQQVTLSCSPISGHRSVSWYQQTPGQGLQFLFEYFSETQRNKGNFPGRFSGRQFSNSRSEMNVSTLELGDSALYLCASSLTSAEYEQYFGPGTRLTVT.

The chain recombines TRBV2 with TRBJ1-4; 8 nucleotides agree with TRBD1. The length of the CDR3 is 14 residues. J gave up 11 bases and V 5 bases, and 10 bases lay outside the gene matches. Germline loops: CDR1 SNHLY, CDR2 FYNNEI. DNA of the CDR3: TGTGCCAGCAGTCCCGGACAGGGTTTGCGGAAACTGTTTTTT. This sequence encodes CASSPGQGLRKLFF.

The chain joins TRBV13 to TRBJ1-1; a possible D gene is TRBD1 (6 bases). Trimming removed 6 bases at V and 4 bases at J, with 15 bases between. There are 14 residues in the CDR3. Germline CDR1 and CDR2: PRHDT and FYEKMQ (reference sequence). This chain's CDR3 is CASRPQGSVTEAFF. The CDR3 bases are TGTGCCAGCAGGCCGCAGGGGTCGGTCACTGAAGCTTTCTTT.

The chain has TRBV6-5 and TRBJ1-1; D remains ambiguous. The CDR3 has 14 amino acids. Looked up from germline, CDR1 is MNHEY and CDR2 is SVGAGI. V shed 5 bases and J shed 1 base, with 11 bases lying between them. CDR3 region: CASSRGYQNTEAFF. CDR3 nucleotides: TGTGCCAGCAGTCGAGGGTATCAGAACACTGAAGCTTTCTTT.

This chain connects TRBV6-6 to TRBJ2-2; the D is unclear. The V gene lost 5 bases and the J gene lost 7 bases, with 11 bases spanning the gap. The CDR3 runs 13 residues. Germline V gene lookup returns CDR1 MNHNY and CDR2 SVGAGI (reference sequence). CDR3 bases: TGTGCCAGCAGTCTGAGTCCTGGCGGGGAGCTGTTTTTT. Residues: CASSLSPGGELFF.

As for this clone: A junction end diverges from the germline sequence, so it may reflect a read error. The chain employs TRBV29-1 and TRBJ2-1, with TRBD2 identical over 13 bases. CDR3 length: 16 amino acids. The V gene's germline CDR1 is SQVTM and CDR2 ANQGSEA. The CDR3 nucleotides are TGCAGCGTCGAAGAACTGGGACTAGCGGGGAAGAGTGAGCAGTTCTTC. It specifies CSVEELGLAGKSEQFF.

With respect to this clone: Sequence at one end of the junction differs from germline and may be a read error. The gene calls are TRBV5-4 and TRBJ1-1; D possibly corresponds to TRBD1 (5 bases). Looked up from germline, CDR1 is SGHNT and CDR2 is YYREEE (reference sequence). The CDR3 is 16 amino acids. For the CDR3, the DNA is TGTGCCAGCAGCCCGAATCCCGCAACAGGCCCAACTGGAGCTTTCTTT. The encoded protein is CASSPNPATGPTGAFF.

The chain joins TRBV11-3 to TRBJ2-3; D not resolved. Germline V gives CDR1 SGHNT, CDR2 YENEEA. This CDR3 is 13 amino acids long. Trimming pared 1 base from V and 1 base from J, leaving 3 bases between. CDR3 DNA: TGTGCCAGCAGCTTAGCCGGCACAGATACGCAGTATTTT. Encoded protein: CASSLAGTDTQYF.

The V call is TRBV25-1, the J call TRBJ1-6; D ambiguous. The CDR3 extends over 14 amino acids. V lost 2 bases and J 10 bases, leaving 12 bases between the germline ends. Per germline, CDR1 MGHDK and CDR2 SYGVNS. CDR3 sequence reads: CASSEVVIASPLHF. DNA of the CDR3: TGTGCCAGCAGTGAAGTTGTAATAGCGTCACCCCTCCACTTT.

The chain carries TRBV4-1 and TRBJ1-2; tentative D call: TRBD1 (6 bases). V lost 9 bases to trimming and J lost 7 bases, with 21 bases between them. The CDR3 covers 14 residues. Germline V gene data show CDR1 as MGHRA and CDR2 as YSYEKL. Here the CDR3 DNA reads TGCGCCAGTTCAGGGGCGCGGGGGGTCGGTGGCTACACCTTC. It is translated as CASSGARGVGGYTF.

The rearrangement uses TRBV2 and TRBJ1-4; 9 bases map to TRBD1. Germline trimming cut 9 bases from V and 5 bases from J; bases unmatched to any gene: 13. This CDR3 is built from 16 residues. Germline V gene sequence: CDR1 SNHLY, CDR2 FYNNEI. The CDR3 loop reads CARGQGPLFVNEKLFF. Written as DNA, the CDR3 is TGTGCCAGAGGACAGGGGCCTCTCTTTGTAAATGAAAAACTGTTTTTT.

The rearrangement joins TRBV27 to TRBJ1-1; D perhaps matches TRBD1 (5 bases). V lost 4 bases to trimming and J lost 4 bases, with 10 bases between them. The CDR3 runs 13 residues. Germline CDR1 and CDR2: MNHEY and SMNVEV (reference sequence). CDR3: CASSYRIGTEAFF. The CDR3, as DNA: TGTGCCAGCAGTTACAGGATCGGCACTGAAGCTTTCTTT.

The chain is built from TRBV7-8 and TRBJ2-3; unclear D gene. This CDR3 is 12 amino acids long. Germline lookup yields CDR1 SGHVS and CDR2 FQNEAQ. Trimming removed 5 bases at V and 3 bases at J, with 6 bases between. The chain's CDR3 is CASSTRTDTQYF. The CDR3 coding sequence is TGTGCCAGCAGCACCAGAACAGATACGCAGTATTTT.

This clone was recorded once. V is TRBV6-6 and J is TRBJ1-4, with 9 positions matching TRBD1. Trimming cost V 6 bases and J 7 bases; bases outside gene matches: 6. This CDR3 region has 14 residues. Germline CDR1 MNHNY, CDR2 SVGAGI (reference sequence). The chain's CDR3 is CASRRTGVPEKLFF. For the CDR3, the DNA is TGTGCCAGCAGAAGGACAGGGGTTCCTGAAAAACTGTTTTTT.

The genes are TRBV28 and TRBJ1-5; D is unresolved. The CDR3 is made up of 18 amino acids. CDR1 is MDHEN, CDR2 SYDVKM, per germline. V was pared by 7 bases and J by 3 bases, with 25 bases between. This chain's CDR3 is CASNARTGGGLYNQPQHF. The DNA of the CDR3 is TGTGCCAGCAACGCCCGGACGGGTGGAGGACTCTACAATCAGCCCCAGCATTTT.

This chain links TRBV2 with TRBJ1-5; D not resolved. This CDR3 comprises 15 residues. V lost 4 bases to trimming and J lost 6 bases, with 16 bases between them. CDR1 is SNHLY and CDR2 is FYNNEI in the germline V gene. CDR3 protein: CASSAGGRHSQPQHF. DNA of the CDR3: TGTGCCAGCAGTGCAGGAGGGCGCCACAGTCAGCCCCAGCATTTT. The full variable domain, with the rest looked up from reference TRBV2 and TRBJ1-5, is EPEVTQTPSHQVTQMGQEVILRCVPISNHLYFYWYRQILGQKVEFLVSFYNNEISEKSEIFDDQFSVERPDGSNFTLKIRSTKLEDSAMYFCASSAGGRHSQPQHFGDGTRLSIL.

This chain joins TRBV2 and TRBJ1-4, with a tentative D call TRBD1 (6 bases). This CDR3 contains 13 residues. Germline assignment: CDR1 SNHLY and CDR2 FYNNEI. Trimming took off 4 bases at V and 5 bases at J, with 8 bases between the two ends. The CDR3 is CASSAQGNEKLFF. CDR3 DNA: TGTGCCAGCAGTGCGCAGGGGAATGAAAAACTGTTTTTT.

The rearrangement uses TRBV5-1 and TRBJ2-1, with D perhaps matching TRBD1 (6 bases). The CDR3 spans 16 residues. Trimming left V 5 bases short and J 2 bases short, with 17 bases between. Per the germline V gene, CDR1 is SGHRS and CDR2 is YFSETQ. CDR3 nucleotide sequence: TGCGCCAGCAGTGAAGGGTCGACAGGTACCTACAATGAGCAGTTCTTC. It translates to CASSEGSTGTYNEQFF.

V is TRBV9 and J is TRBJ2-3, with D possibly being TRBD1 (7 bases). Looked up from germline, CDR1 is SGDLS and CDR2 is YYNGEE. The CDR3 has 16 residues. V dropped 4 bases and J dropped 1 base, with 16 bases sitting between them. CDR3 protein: CASSPHQGGGTDTQYF. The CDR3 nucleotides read TGTGCCAGCAGCCCCCATCAGGGGGGCGGCACAGATACGCAGTATTTT.

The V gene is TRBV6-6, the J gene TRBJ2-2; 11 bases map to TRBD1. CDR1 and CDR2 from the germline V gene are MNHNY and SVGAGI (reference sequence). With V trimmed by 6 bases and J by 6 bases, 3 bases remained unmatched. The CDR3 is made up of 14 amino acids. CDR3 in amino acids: CASRGQGEAGELFF. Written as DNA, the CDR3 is TGTGCCAGCAGGGGACAGGGGGAGGCCGGGGAGCTGTTTTTT.

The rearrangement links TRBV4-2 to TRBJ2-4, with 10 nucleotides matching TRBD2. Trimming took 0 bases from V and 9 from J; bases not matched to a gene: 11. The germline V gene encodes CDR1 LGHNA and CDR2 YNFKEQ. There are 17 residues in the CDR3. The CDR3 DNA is TGTGCCAGCAGCCAAGATGGTAATAGCGGGGGGCTGGGCATTCAGTACTTC. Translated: CASSQDGNSGGLGIQYF.

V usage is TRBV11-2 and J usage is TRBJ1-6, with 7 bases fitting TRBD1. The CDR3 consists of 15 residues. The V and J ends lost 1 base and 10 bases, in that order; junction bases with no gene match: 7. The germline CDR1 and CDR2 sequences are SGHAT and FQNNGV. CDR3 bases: TGTGCCAGCAGCTTAGGGGCCAGGGGGTGGTCACCCCTCCACTTT. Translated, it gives CASSLGARGWSPLHF.

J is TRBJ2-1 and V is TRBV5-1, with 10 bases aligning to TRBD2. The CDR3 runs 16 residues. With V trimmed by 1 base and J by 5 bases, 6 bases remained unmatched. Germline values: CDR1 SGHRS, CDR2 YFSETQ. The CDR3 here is CASSLRASGGNNEQFF. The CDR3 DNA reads TGCGCCAGCAGCTTGCGGGCTAGCGGGGGAAACAATGAGCAGTTCTTC.